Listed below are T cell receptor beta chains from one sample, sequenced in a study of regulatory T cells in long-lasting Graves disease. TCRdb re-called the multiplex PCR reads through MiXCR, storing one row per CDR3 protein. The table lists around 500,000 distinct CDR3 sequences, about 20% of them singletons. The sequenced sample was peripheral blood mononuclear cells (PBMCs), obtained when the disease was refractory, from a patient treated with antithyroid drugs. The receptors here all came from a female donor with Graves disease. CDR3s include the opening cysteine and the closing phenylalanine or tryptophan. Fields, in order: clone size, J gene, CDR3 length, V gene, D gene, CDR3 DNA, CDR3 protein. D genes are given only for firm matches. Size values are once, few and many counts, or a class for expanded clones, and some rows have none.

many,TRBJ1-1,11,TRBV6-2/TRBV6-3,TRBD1,TGTGCCAGCAGCAGGACAGGTGAAGCTTTCTTT,CASSRTGEAFF
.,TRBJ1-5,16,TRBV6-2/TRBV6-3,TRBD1,TGTGCCAGCAGTCCTTGGACAGGGCGTAGCAATCAGCCCCAGCATTTT,CASSPWTGRSNQPQHF
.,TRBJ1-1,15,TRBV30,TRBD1,TGTGCCTGGAGTGCCTGGGACAGCCTGAACACTGAAGCTTTCTTT,CAWSAWDSLNTEAFF
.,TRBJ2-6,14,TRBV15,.,TGTGCCACCAGCAGAGGTCTCGGGGCCAACGTCCTGACTTTC,CATSRGLGANVLTF
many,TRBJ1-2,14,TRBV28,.,TGTGCCAGCAGTTTTCCCACAGGGACATATGGCTACACCTTC,CASSFPTGTYGYTF
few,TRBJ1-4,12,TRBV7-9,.,TGTGCCAGCAGCTTAGTCAACGAAAAACTGTTTTTT,CASSLVNEKLFF
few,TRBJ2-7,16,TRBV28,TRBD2,TGTGCCAGCCTATCTAGCGGGAGGGCGAGCTCCTACGAGCAGTACTTC,CASLSSGRASSYEQYF
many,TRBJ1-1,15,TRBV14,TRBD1,TGTGCCAGCAGCCAAGGGAGGGGGCATATGACTGAAGCTTTCTTT,CASSQGRGHMTEAFF
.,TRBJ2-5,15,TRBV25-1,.,TGTGCCAGCAGTGCTTTTGACAGGACGGAAGAGACCCAGTACTTC,CASSAFDRTEETQYF
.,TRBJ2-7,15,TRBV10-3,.,TGTGCCATCAAGAATGCGGTGCAGGCCCCCTACGAGCAGTACTTC,CAIKNAVQAPYEQYF
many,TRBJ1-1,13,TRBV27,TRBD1,TGTGCCAGCATCCGGACAGGGGGCACTGAAGCTTTCTTT,CASIRTGGTEAFF
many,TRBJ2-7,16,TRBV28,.,TGTGCCAGCAGTTCCCCCGGGACGGATCTGATCAGCTCCCTCAACTTC,CASSSPGTDLISSLNF
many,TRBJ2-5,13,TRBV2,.,TGTGCCAGCAAGGCTCTAGCCCAAGAGACCCAGTACTTC,CASKALAQETQYF
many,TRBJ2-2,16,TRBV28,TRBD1,TGTGCCAGCAGTTCTCACGGGACAGGGTTAGCCGGGGAGCTGTTTTTT,CASSSHGTGLAGELFF
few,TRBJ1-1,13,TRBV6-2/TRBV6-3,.,TGTGCCAGCAGTTACTCGAGGGGGAATGAAGCTTTCTTT,CASSYSRGNEAFF
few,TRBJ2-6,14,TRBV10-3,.,TGTGCCATCAGTAACAGCTCTGGGGCCAACGTCCTGACTTTC,CAISNSSGANVLTF
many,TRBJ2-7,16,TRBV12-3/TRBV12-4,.,TGTGCCAGCAGTTCGATAACAGCAGAACTTTTCTACGAGCAGTACTTC,CASSSITAELFYEQYF
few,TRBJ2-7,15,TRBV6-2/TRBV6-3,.,TGTGCCAGCAGTAAATCACAGGGCGGGTTGGACGAGCAGTACTTC,CASSKSQGGLDEQYF
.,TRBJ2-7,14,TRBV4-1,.,TGCGCCAGCAGCCAAGGACCACTAATCTACGAGCAGTACTTC,CASSQGPLIYEQYF
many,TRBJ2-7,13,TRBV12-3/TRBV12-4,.,TGTGCCAGCAGTTTTTCCCCGTCGGTCGAGCAGTACTTC,CASSFSPSVEQYF
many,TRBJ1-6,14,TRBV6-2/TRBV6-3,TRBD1,TGTGCCAGCAGCGGGACAGTTTATAATTCACCCCTCCACTTT,CASSGTVYNSPLHF
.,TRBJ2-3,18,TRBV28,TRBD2,TGTGCCAGCAGTTTGGGACTAGCGGGGCCTCCCGTTCCAAATACGCAGTATTTT,CASSLGLAGPPVPNTQYF
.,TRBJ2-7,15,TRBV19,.,TGTGCCAGTATGGGACCACGGCAGGGCTCCTACGAGCAGTACTTC,CASMGPRQGSYEQYF
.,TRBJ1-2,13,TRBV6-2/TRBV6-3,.,TGTGCCAGCACGGCAGGGAGTAACTATGGCTACACCTTC,CASTAGSNYGYTF
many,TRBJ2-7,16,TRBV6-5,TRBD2,TGTGCCAGCAGTTACGCGTTCAGCGGGAGTGCCTACGAGCAGTACTTC,CASSYAFSGSAYEQYF
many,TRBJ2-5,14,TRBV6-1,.,TGTGCCAGCACCCCCGGCAGAAACCAAGAGACCCAGTACTTC,CASTPGRNQETQYF
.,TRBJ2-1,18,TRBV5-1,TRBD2,TGCGCCAGCAGCTTGAGGGTGGCGGGAGGCAGCTCCTACAATGAGCAGTTCTTC,CASSLRVAGGSSYNEQFF
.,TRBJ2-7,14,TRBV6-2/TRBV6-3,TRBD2,TGTGCCAGCAGATTAGCGGGAGGCTTCTACGAGCAGTACTTC,CASRLAGGFYEQYF
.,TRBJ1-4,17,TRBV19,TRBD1,TGTGCCAGTAGAGATCCCGGGACAGGATATCTTAATGAAAAACTGTTTTTT,CASRDPGTGYLNEKLFF
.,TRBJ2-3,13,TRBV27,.,TGTGCCAGCAGTAGGGCGCAGTCAGATACGCAGTATTTT,CASSRAQSDTQYF
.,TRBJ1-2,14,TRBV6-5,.,TGTGCCAGCAGTTACCTGTCTCAGGGGACGGGCTACACCTTC,CASSYLSQGTGYTF
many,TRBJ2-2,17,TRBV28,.,TGTGCCAGCAGTTTTTTCGGGCCGTTCGCGAACACCGGGGAGCTGTTTTTT,CASSFFGPFANTGELFF
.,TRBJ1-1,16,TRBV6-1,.,TGTGCCAGCAGATCGACCGGCATAGGAACGAACACTGAAGCTTTCTTT,CASRSTGIGTNTEAFF
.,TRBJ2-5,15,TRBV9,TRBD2,TGTGCCAGCAGCGTAGAGGGACTAGCGGCGGAGACCCAGTACTTC,CASSVEGLAAETQYF
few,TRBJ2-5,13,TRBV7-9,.,TGTGCCAGCAGCTCGGACAGCGAAGAGACCCAGTACTTC,CASSSDSEETQYF
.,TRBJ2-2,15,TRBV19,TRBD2,TGTGCCAGTAGTATGCTAGCGGGAGATGCCGGGGAGCTGTTTTTT,CASSMLAGDAGELFF
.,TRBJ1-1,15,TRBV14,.,TGTGCCAGCAGCCAAGATTACCAAGAGGGCACTGAAGCTTTCTTT,CASSQDYQEGTEAFF
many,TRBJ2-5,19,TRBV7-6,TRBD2,TGTGCCAGCAGCTCCCTACCGGGACTAGCGGGAGGTAGTAGAGAGACCCAGTACTTC,CASSSLPGLAGGSRETQYF
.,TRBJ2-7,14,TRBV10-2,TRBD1,TGCGCCAGCAGTGAACTGACAGGGGCTAACGAGCAGTACTTC,CASSELTGANEQYF
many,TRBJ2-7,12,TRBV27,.,TGTGCTAGCAGCTTAGTCCTCTACGAGCAGTACTTC,CASSLVLYEQYF
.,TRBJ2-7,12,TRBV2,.,TGTGCCAGCAGTGGACGGGACTACGAGCAGTACTTC,CASSGRDYEQYF
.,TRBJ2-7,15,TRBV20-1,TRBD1,TGCAGTGCTAGAGATGCCGACAGGGCCTCCTACGAGCAGTACTTC,CSARDADRASYEQYF
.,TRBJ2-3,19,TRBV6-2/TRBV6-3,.,TGTGCCAGCAGTGAAAACATTTTCCTCCCACCTCCGAGCACAGATACGCAGTATTTT,CASSENIFLPPPSTDTQYF
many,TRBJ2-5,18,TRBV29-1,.,TGCAGCGTTGAAGATCCCCGTGTCTTGCGGGACAAGTGGGAGACCCAGTACTTC,CSVEDPRVLRDKWETQYF
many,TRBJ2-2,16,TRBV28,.,TGTGCCAGCAGTTTGCTGCCTAGCAGCAACACCGGGGAGCTGTTTTTT,CASSLLPSSNTGELFF
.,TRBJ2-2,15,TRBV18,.,TGTGCCAGCTCACCTCCGAGTATTGACACCGGGGAGCTGTTTTTT,CASSPPSIDTGELFF
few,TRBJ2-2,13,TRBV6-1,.,TGTGCCACCACTCTAGATTGGGGCGGGGAGCTGTTTTTT,CATTLDWGGELFF
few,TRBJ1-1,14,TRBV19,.,TGTGCCAGTAGTGAGACAGTAACGAACACTGAAGCTTTCTTT,CASSETVTNTEAFF
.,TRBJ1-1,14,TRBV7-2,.,TGTGCCAGCAGCTTAGGGAGACCCAGGGCCGAAGCTTTCTTT,CASSLGRPRAEAFF
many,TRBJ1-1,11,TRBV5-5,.,TGTGCCAGCAGCACTCAATTTGAAGCTTTCTTT,CASSTQFEAFF
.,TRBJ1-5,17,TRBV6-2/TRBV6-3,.,TGTGCCAGCAGTTACTCGAAAGGGGAACGGTTAAATCAGCCCCAGCATTTT,CASSYSKGERLNQPQHF
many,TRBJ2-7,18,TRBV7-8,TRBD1,TGTGCCAGCAGCTCGCAAAACCTGGGACAGGGTTATTCCTACGAGCAGTACTTC,CASSSQNLGQGYSYEQYF
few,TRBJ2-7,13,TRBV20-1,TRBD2,TGCAGTGCCCTAAGGACTAGCGTATACGAGCAGTACTTC,CSALRTSVYEQYF
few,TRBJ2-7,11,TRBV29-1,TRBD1,TGCAGCGTTGAATCGTCGACAGGGGCAGACTTC,CSVESSTGADF
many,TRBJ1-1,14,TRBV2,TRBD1,TGTGCCAGCAGCGAGGGACAGGTTTTATGGGGAGCTTTCTTT,CASSEGQVLWGAFF
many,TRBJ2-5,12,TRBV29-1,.,TGCAGCGGTGGTTACCAAGAGGCGACCCAGTACTTC,CSGGYQEATQYF
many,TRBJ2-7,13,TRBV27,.,TGTGCCAGCAGTTTATCTTCCCCCTACGAGCAGTACTTC,CASSLSSPYEQYF
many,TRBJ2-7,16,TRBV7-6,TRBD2,TGTGCCAGCAGCTTAACGGCCGGCGGGAGCTCCTACGAGCAGTACTTC,CASSLTAGGSSYEQYF
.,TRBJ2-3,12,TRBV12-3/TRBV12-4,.,TGTGCCAGCATGGCCCGGGGAGATACGCAGTATTTT,CASMARGDTQYF